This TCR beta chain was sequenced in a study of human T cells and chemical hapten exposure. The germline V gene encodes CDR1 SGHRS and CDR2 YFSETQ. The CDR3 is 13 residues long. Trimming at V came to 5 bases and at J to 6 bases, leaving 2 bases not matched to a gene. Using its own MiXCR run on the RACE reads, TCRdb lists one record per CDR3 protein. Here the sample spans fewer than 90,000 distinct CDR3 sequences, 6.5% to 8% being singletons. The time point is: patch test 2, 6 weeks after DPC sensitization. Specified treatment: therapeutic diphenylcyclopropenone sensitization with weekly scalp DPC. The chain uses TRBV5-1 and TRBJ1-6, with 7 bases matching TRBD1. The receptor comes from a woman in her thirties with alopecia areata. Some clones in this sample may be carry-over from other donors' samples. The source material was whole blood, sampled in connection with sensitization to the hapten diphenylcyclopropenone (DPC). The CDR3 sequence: CASSRDSNSPLHF. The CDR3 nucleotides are TGCGCCAGCAGTAGGGACAGTAATTCACCCCTCCACTTT.